This TCR beta chain was profiled in a study of T-cell memory formation after mild COVID-19. Study results and limitations: A subset of responding clones appeared in pre-infection memory, suggesting cross-reactive memory joined. Whether day 37 second-wave clones are SARS-CoV-2-specific was not confirmed. CD4+ bias marked clones expanding day 15 to 37, unlike balanced contracting clones.

The CDR3 length is 16 residues. J lost 8 bases, V lost 6 bases, and 10 bases had no gene match. TCRdb reprocessed the 5' RACE reads via MiXCR and lists one record per CDR3 protein. The sample consists of about 340,000 distinct CDR3 sequences, over 13% of them appearing once. This clonotype occurred many times. Its matching antigen is unknown. Sequencing was performed on PBMCs or a T cell subset sorted from them (not recorded which). This sequence was found in a man younger than 30 who had mild COVID-19 (a few samples of this study predate the infection). Cell type and time point are not known. This chain joins TRBV12-3 or TRBV12-4 and TRBJ2-3, with 14 bases that match TRBD2. This chain's CDR3 is CASSSRTSGGRGTQYF. CDR3 DNA sequence: TGTGCCAGCAGCTCCCGGACTAGCGGGGGGCGGGGTACGCAGTATTTT.